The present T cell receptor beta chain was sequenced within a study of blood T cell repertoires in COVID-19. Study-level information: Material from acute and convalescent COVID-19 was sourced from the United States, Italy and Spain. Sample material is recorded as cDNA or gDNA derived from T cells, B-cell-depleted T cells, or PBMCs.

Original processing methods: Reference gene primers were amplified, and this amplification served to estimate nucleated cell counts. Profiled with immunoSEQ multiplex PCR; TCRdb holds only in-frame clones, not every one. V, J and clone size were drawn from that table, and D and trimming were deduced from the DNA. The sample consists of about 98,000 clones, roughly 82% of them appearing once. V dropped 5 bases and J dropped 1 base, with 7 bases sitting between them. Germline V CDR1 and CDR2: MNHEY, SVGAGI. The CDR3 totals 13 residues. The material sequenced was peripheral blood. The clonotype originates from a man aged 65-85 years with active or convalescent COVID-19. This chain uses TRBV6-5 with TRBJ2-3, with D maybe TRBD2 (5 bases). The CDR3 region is CASSIGGTDTQYF. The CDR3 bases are TGTGCCAGCAGTATCGGGGGCACAGATACGCAGTATTTT.